This T cell receptor (beta chain) was documented in a study of cytomegalovirus exposure and HLA in healthy donors. A word on this clone: The antigen is undetermined.

The primer mix had 60 Vbeta and 13 Jbeta primers. Some clones are missing from TCRdb's copy, which holds only in-frame ones; the method was immunoSEQ multiplex PCR. The table lists approximately 130,000 clones, nearly 80% of them singletons. Study results and limitations: A later analysis by the authors found several of the most significant clusters apparently linked to common viral pathogens.

This CDR3 has 19 residues. Losses at the gene ends were 3 bases for V and 5 bases for J; bases not matched to a gene: 17. Germline V gene sequence: CDR1 SGHTA, CDR2 FQGNSA. The sample consisted of PBMCs. V is TRBV7-2 and J is TRBJ2-2; 8 bases are a match to TRBD2. The receptor was derived from a woman in her thirties or forties in good health and CMV-seronegative. Here the CDR3 reads CASSFQPWSLSGGTGELFF. The CDR3 DNA reads as TGTGCCAGCAGCTTCCAACCGTGGTCCCTATCGGGAGGGACCGGGGAGCTGTTTTTT.